This T cell receptor beta chain was identified during a study of T cell responses to AZD1222 COVID-19 vaccine. Regarding the study as a whole: Mapped onto spike, vaccine-associated CD4 TCRs spanned it and were dominant at 160-218 and 743-854. Close to half of all spike-specific TCRs reportedly target regions of the variants that are unmutated. Clonal diversity was possibly underestimated, and the donors were mostly white British, with more females. Baseline testing showed seropositivity in only six or seven AZD1222 recipients.

Sequenced by immunoSEQ multiplex PCR; TCRdb stores in-frame clones only, minus some. The sample shows hundreds of thousands of clones, 90% to 95% of them seen only once. About this clone itself: No antigen is known for it.

CDR3 length: 16 residues. The trim removed 5 bases at V and 8 bases at J, leaving 7 bases unmatched. The germline gives CDR1 SGHTA, CDR2 FQGTGA. The sample in question was peripheral blood, obtained on day 0 of MenACWY control vaccination. The receptor's source is an adult in good health. The chain links TRBV7-3 to TRBJ2-1; 15 bases align to TRBD2. The CDR3 is CASSAGTSGGTDEQFF. The CDR3 coding sequence is TGTGCCAGCAGCGCCGGGACTAGCGGGGGGACGGATGAGCAGTTCTTC. The full variable domain, rest sourced from reference TRBV7-3 and TRBJ2-1, is GAGVSQTPSNKVTEKGKYVELRCDPISGHTALYWYRQSLGQGPEFLIYFQGTGAADDSGLPNDRFFAVRPEGSVSTLKIQRTERGDSAVYLCASSAGTSGGTDEQFFGPGTRLTVL.